This TCR beta chain was captured by sequencing in a study of T cell repertoires in cytomegalovirus infection (dated by TCRdb to the late 2010s). Regarding the complete study: Peptide stimulations targeted recently identified HLA-C-restricted CMV epitopes, whose presentation resists viral immunomodulation, together with well-studied HLA-B-restricted epitopes. Donor HLA type was relevant to the analysis, because carriage of CMV infection together with the matching HLA type was indicated by public TCR beta signatures.

Points the paper makes about the study in general: Cumulative frequency of public TCR beta family members discriminated carriers of CMV infection plus the relevant HLA type in this cohort and an independent approximately 360-donor cohort. The ex vivo response was dominated by HLA-C-restricted CMV-specific TCR beta clonotypes, which also provided the single most frequent clonotype in two of eight donors.

The sample's treatment or condition label, decoded: in vitro stimulation with specific CMV peptide epitopes to enrich CMV-specific T cells. TCRdb records Illumina HiSeq 1500 as the sequencer. The public reads were reprocessed in TCRdb via fastp at Q25 and MiXCR, keeping in-frame beta chains. All rows with the same CDR3 protein become a single entry with the most common DNA and genes. The sample table contains about 110,000 distinct CDR3 sequences; only one count was recorded for over 30% of them. The biggest ten clones account for approximately 41% of the sample. Details on this clonotype: The clone's antigen remains unknown. Base qualities are not provided; no much larger clone lies one nucleotide away.

The germline V end is reduced by 6 bases and the J end by 4 bases; junction bases left unmatched: 15. From the cysteine up to the phenylalanine, the CDR3 has a length of 17 residues. The retained sequence is limited to the CDR3, 51 bases, with the frame set at the first base. CDR1 and CDR2 (MNHEY, SVGAGI) derive from the germline V gene. The chain is encoded by TRBV6-5 joined to TRBJ1-2, with TRBD1 identical over 9 junction bases. The sequencing here drew on CD8+ T cells from cultured PBMCs, taken from culture after CMV antigen stimulation. The source is a human donor in good health (CMV status not recorded). Some clones in this sample may be carry-over from other donors' samples. DNA sequence: TGTGCCAGCAGCCCTACCGCCACAGGGGGCATCGTCTATGGCTACACCTTC. It specifies CASSPTATGGIVYGYTF.